One sample yielded the 20 T cell receptor beta chains listed below, sequenced in a study of blood T cell repertoires in COVID-19 (dated by TCRdb to between 2020 and 2021). Receptor amplification or capture employed the immunoSEQ multiplex PCR assay. TCRdb re-hosts the immuneACCESS table, in-frame sequences only. Its copies lack some clones; in the studies checked, an unresolved V gene accounts for under half of them, and the cause for the rest is not known. The sample yields 150,000 or so clones; roughly 90% were counted once. 3.5% to 4.5% of the sample is in the top ten clones. The specimen was PBMCs or T cells enriched from blood (not recorded which). Source of these receptors: a woman in her 40s who had been exposed to COVID-19.

This clone was picked up a small number of times. The chain combines TRBV6-2 or TRBV6-3 with TRBJ1-2, with a tentative D call TRBD1 (5 bases). Germline CDR1 is MNHEY and CDR2 is SVGEGT. This CDR3 has 13 amino acids. The V and J ends lost 4 bases and 4 bases respectively, with 10 bases between them. The CDR3 DNA follows: TGTGCCAGCAGTTCGGCAGGGATCTATGGCTACACCTTC. Translated: CASSSAGIYGYTF.

The rearrangement links TRBV3-1 (or the pseudogene TRBV3-2) to TRBJ1-2; perhaps TRBD1 as D (6 bases). Per germline, CDR1 LGHDT and CDR2 YNNKEL (reference sequence). V lost 3 bases, J lost 4 bases, and 9 bases lay in between. This CDR3 contains 13 residues. CDR3 coding DNA: TGTGCCAGCAGCCAGGGGGCGGGCTATGGCTACACCTTC. The encoded protein is CASSQGAGYGYTF.

The chain recombines TRBV20-1 with TRBJ2-1; unclear D gene. V was shortened by 5 bases and J by 9 bases, with 8 bases between the two germline ends. Germline CDR1 and CDR2: DFQATT and SNEGSKA (reference sequence). The CDR3 spans 10 residues. The CDR3 spells CSASQFEQFF. As DNA, the CDR3 is TGCAGTGCTTCCCAATTTGAGCAGTTCTTC.

This clone was seen a few times. The chain is built from TRBV2 and TRBJ1-3; 9 nucleotides align to TRBD1. Germline values: CDR1 SNHLY, CDR2 FYNNEI. The CDR3 is 15 amino acids. V trimming: 5 bases; J trimming: 3 bases; junction bases outside the gene matches: 5. The CDR3 region is CASSQQGAFGNTIYF. The CDR3 bases are TGTGCCAGCAGTCAACAGGGGGCTTTTGGAAACACCATATATTTT.

The gene calls are TRBV7-2 and TRBJ2-7; D may be TRBD2 (6 bases). The CDR3 loop spans 15 amino acids. Germline V lookup: CDR1 SGHTA, CDR2 FQGNSA. V lost 5 bases and J 3 bases, leaving 17 bases between the germline ends. The chain's CDR3 is CASSPGVGPYYEQYF. CDR3 sequence (DNA): TGTGCCAGCAGCCCGGGGGTGGGACCTTACTACGAGCAGTACTTC. The full variable domain, rest sourced from reference TRBV7-2 and TRBJ2-7, is GAGVSQSPSNKVTEKGKDVELRCDPISGHTALYWYRQSLGQGLEFLIYFQGNSAPDKSGLPSDRFSAERTGGSVSTLTIQRTQQEDSAVYLCASSPGVGPYYEQYFGPGTRLTVT.

The J gene is TRBJ1-5, the V gene TRBV4-3, with unresolved D. The CDR3 sequence is 14 residues long. Germline CDR1 is LGHNA and CDR2 is YSLEER. Trimming left V 0 bases short and J 8 bases short, with 11 bases between. CDR3 loop: CASSQDRGREPQHF. CDR3 nucleotides: TGCGCCAGCAGCCAAGATCGGGGAAGGGAGCCCCAGCATTTT.

The rearrangement links TRBV11-3 to TRBJ2-1; unclear D gene. Per germline, CDR1 SGHNT and CDR2 YENEEA. CDR3 length: 15 residues. Trimming cost V 2 bases and J 2 bases, with 10 bases left between them. This CDR3 is CASSLRPDTYNEQFF. The CDR3 DNA is TGTGCCAGCAGCTTAAGGCCTGACACCTACAATGAGCAGTTCTTC.

The chain employs TRBV19 and TRBJ1-5; D is unclear. This CDR3 comprises 15 residues. V was cut by 1 base and J by 1 base, with 8 bases left in between. Looked up from germline, CDR1 is LNHDA and CDR2 is SQIVND (reference sequence). The CDR3 spells CASSIGWQSNQPQHF. DNA of the CDR3: TGTGCCAGTAGTATAGGTTGGCAGAGCAATCAGCCCCAGCATTTT.

The V and J genes are TRBV5-1 and TRBJ2-3, with 14 positions matching TRBD2. V trimming: 4 bases; J trimming: 0 bases; junction bases outside the gene matches: 10. Germline V gene lookup returns CDR1 SGHRS and CDR2 YFSETQ. This CDR3 contains 19 residues. The CDR3 DNA sequence: TGCGCCAGCAGCACTGGACTAGCGGGAGGAATCGCTAGCACAGATACGCAGTATTTT. Amino acids: CASSTGLAGGIASTDTQYF.

This rearrangement joins TRBV25-1 to TRBJ1-6; D unclear. The CDR3 is 18 amino acids. CDR1 and CDR2 (germline): MGHDK, SYGVNS. V gave up 3 bases and J gave up 0 bases, with 15 bases separating them. CDR3 coding DNA: TGTGCCAGCAGTGATGAAGGAGGTGTGAGCTCCTATAATTCACCCCTCCACTTT. Translated: CASSDEGGVSSYNSPLHF. The whole variable domain, filled in from reference TRBV25-1 and TRBJ1-6, reads EADIYQTPRYLVIGTGKKITLECSQTMGHDKMYWYQQDPGMELHLIHYSYGVNSTEKGDLSSESTVSRIRTEHFPLTLESARPSHTSQYLCASSDEGGVSSYNSPLHFGNGTRLTVT.

This sequence joins TRBV5-4 and TRBJ1-1; unclear D gene. CDR3 length equals 13 residues. Looked up from germline, CDR1 is SGHNT and CDR2 is YYREEE (reference sequence). V gave up 4 bases and J gave up 1 base, with 8 bases separating them. The CDR3 here is CASSVNRNTEAFF. CDR3 DNA: TGTGCCAGCAGCGTTAACAGGAACACTGAAGCTTTCTTT.

The chain has TRBV19 and TRBJ2-3; D is unclear. From germline, CDR1 is LNHDA and CDR2 SQIVND (reference sequence). V gave up 4 bases and J gave up 1 base, with 9 bases separating them. This CDR3 has 14 residues. CDR3 loop: CASSSGYGTDTQYF. In nucleotides, the CDR3 is TGTGCCAGTAGTAGCGGCTACGGCACAGATACGCAGTATTTT.

The V call is TRBV14, the J call TRBJ2-2; 8 bases are shared with TRBD2. CDR3 size: 17 residues. The germline CDR1 and CDR2 sequences are SGHDN and FVKESK. After removal of 1 base from V and 5 bases from J, the junction contained 9 bases not matched to a gene. CDR3 in amino acids: CASSQVVLSGDTGELFF. The CDR3 DNA reads TGTGCCAGCAGCCAAGTCGTCCTTAGCGGGGATACCGGGGAGCTGTTTTTT.

The rearrangement uses TRBV18 and TRBJ1-4, with a tentative D call TRBD1 (6 bases). Germline-derived CDR1 and CDR2 are KGHSH and LQKENI. The CDR3 totals 15 residues. V dropped 3 bases and J dropped 4 bases, with 12 bases sitting between them. This CDR3 is CASSPNQGSNEKLFF. The CDR3 DNA is TGTGCCAGCTCACCGAACCAGGGGAGTAATGAAAAACTGTTTTTT.

This clone was seen only once. The chain employs TRBV4-1 and TRBJ1-2, with 9 positions matching TRBD1. The trim removed 0 bases at V and 7 bases at J, leaving 6 bases unmatched. The length of the CDR3 is 15 residues. The germline gives CDR1 MGHRA, CDR2 YSYEKL. CDR3 amino acids: CASSQDQGTGFGYTF. CDR3 DNA sequence: TGCGCCAGCAGCCAAGATCAAGGGACAGGGTTTGGCTACACCTTC.

The rearrangement joins TRBV5-4 to TRBJ2-7; D may be TRBD2 (6 bases). With 5 bases removed from V and 5 bases from J, the gap between germline ends came to 20 bases. This CDR3 contains 15 residues. CDR1 is SGHNT, CDR2 YYREEE, per germline (reference sequence). This CDR3 reads CASSYGYPRGHEQYF. The CDR3, as DNA: TGTGCCAGCAGTTACGGCTATCCGCGGGGCCACGAGCAGTACTTC.

The J gene is TRBJ1-1, the V gene TRBV12-3 or TRBV12-4, with unresolved D. The V and J ends lost 5 bases and 11 bases respectively, with 12 bases between them. CDR3 length equals 11 residues. The chain's CDR3 is CASSLRVEAFF. For the CDR3, the DNA is TGTGCCAGCAGTCTGAGGGTGGAGGCTTTCTTT.

The chain recombines TRBV4-3 with TRBJ2-7; tentative D call: TRBD1 (6 bases). Germline CDR1 is LGHNA and CDR2 is YSLEER. Trimming took off 0 bases at V and 4 bases at J, with 13 bases between the two ends. The CDR3 has 15 amino acids. CDR3 coding DNA: TGCGCCAGCAGCCAAGATTCGGTGAGGGGGTACGAGCAGTACTTC. Translating gives CASSQDSVRGYEQYF.

V is TRBV9 and J is TRBJ2-7; 11 nucleotides line up with TRBD2. V lost 6 bases to trimming and J lost 3 bases; unmatched junction nucleotides: 5. The CDR3 spans 14 residues. The germline V gene encodes CDR1 SGDLS and CDR2 YYNGEE. The CDR3 DNA is TGTGCCAGCAACCCCGGGACTAGCGGCTACGAGCAGTACTTC. It yields the protein CASNPGTSGYEQYF. Full variable domain (remainder filled in from reference TRBV9 and TRBJ2-7): DSGVTQTPKHLITATGQRVTLRCSPRSGDLSVYWYQQSLDQGLQFLIQYYNGEERAKGNILERFSAQQFPDLHSELNLSSLELGDSALYFCASNPGTSGYEQYFGPGTRLTVT.

In DNA form, the CDR3 reads TGTGCCAGCAGGCGGACTAGCGGGAGTACAGATACGCAGTATTTT. As protein: CASRRTSGSTDTQYF. The chain links TRBV7-2 to TRBJ2-3; 13 nucleotides agree with TRBD2. The J segment lost 3 bases and the V segment lost 6 bases, leaving 3 bases of the junction unmatched. The CDR3 is made up of 15 amino acids. Germline values: CDR1 SGHTA, CDR2 FQGNSA. The variable domain in full, completed from reference TRBV7-2 and TRBJ2-3, reads GAGVSQSPSNKVTEKGKDVELRCDPISGHTALYWYRQSLGQGLEFLIYFQGNSAPDKSGLPSDRFSAERTGGSVSTLTIQRTQQEDSAVYLCASRRTSGSTDTQYFGPGTRLTVL.